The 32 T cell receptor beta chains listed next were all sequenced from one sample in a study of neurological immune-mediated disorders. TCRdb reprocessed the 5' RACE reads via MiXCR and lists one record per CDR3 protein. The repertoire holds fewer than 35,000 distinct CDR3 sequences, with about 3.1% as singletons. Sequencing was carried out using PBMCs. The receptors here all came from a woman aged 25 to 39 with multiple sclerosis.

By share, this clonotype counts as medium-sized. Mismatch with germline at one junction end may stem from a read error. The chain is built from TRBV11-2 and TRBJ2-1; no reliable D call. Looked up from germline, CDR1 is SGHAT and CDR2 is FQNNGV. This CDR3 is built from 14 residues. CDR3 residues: CASSPDQNYDEQFF. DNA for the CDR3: TGTGCCAGCAGCCCTGACCAGAACTACGATGAGCAGTTCTTC. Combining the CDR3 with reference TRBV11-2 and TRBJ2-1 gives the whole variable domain EAGVAQSPRYKIIEKRQSVAFWCNPISGHATLYWYQQILGQGPKLLIQFQNNGVVDDSQLPKDRFSAERLKGVDSTLKIQPAKLEDSAVYLCASSPDQNYDEQFFGPGTRLTVL.

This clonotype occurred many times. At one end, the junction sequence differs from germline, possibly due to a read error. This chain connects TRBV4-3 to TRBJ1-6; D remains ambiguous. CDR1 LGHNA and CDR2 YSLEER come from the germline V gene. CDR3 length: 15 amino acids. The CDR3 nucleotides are TGCGCCAGCAGCCAAGTTCCGTCGCCGTCTTCACCCCTCAACTTT. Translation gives CASSQVPSPSSPLNF.

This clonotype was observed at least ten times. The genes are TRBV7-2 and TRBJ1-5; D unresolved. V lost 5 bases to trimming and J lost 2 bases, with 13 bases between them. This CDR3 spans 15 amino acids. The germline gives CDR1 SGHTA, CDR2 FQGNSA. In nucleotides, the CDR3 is TGTGCCAGCAGCCCCAACTCCTTCGGCAATCAGCCCCAGCATTTT. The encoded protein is CASSPNSFGNQPQHF.

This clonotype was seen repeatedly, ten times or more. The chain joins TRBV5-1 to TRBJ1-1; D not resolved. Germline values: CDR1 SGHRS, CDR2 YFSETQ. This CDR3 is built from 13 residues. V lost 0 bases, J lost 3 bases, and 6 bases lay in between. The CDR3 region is CASSLGSDTEAFF. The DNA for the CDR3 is TGCGCCAGCAGCTTGGGCTCAGACACTGAAGCTTTCTTT.

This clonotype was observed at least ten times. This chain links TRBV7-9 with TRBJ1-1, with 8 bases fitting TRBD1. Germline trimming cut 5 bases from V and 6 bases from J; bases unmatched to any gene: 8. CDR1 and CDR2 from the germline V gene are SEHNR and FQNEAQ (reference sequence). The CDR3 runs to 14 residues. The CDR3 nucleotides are TGTGCCAGCAGCGACAACAGGGGGATGGCTGAAGCTTTCTTT. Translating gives CASSDNRGMAEAFF.

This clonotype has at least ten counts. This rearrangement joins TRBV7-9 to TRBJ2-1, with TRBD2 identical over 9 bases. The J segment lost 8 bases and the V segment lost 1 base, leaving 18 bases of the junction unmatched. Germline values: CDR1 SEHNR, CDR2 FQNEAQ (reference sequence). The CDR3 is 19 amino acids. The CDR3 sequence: CASSLGAGGGGGAAHEQFF. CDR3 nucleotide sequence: TGTGCCAGCAGCTTAGGGGCCGGAGGGGGCGGGGGGGCCGCCCATGAGCAGTTCTTC.

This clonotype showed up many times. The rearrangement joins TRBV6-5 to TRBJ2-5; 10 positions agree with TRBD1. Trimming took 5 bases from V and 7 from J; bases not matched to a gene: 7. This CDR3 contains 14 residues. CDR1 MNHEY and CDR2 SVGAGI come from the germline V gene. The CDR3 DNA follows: TGTGCCAGCAGTGCGGACAGGGGGGTCGGGACCCAGTACTTC. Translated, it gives CASSADRGVGTQYF.

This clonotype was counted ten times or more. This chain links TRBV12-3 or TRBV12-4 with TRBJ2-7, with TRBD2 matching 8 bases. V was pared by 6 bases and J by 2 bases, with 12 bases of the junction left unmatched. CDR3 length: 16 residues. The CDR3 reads CASSDRLASSTYEQYF. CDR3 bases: TGTGCCAGCAGCGATAGACTAGCGTCCTCAACCTACGAGCAGTACTTC.

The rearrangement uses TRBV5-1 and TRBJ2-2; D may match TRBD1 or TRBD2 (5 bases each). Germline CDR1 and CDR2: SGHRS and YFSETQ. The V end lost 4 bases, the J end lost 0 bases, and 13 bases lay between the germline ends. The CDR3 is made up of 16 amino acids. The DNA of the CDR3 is TGCGCCAGCAGCGACTACCGGGGCGCGAACACCGGGGAGCTGTTTTTT. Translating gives CASSDYRGANTGELFF.

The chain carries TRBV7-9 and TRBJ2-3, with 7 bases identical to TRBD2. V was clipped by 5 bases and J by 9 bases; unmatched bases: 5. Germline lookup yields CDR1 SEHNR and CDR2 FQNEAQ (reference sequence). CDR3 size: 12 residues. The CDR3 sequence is CASSTSGGTQYF. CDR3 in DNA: TGTGCCAGCAGCACCTCGGGGGGAACGCAGTATTTT.

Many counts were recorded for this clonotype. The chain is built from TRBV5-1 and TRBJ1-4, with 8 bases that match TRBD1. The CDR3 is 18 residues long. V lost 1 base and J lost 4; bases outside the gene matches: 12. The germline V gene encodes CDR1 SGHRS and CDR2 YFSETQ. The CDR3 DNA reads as TGCGCCAGCAGCTTGAGGGGACAGGACCTCCGGGGTAATGAAAAACTGTTTTTT. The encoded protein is CASSLRGQDLRGNEKLFF.

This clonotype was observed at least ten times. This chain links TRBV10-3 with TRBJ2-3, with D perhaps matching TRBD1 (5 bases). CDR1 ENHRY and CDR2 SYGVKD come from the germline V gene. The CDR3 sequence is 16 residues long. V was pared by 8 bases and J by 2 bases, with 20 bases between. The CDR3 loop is CAIEDHRQRSTDTQYF. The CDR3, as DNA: TGTGCCATCGAAGACCATCGACAGAGATCCACAGATACGCAGTATTTT.

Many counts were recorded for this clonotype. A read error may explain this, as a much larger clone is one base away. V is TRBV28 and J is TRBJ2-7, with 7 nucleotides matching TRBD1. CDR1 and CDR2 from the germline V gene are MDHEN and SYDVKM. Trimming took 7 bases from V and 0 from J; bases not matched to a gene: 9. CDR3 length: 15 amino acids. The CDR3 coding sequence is TGTGCCAGCACTGTACAACAGGGGATCTCCTACGAGCAGTACTTC. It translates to CASTVQQGISYEQYF.

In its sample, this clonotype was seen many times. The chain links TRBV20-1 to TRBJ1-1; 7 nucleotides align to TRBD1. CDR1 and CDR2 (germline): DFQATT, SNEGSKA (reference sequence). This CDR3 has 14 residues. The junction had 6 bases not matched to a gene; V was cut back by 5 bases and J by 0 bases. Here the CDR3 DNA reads TGCAGTGCTCTCCAGGACAGGCTGAACACTGAAGCTTTCTTT. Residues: CSALQDRLNTEAFF.

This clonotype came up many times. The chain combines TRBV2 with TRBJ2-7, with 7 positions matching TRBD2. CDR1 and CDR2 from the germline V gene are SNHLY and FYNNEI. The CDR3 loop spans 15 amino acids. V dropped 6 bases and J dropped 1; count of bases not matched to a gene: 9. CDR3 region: CASRATMRESYEQYF. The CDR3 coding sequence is TGTGCCAGCAGGGCCACCATGCGGGAGTCCTACGAGCAGTACTTC.

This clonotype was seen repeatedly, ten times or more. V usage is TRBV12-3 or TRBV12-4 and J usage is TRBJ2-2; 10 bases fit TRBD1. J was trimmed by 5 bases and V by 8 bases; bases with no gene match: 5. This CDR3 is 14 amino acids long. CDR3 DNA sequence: TGTGCCAGCGGCTGGACAGGGGGGACCGGGGAGCTGTTTTTT. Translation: CASGWTGGTGELFF.

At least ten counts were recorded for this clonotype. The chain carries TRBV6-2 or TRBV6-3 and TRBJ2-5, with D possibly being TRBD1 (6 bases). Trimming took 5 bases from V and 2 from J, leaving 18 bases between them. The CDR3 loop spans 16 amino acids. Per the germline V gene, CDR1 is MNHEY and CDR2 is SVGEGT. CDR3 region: CASSADRPRVQETQYF. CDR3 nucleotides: TGTGCCAGCAGTGCCGACAGGCCGAGGGTTCAAGAGACCCAGTACTTC.

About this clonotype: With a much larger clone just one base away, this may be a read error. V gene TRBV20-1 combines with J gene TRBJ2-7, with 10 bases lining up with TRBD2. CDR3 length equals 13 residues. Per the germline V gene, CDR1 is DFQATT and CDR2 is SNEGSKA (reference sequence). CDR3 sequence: CTWKISGRKEQYF. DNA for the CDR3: TGCACCTGGAAGATTAGCGGGAGGAAAGAGCAGTACTTC.

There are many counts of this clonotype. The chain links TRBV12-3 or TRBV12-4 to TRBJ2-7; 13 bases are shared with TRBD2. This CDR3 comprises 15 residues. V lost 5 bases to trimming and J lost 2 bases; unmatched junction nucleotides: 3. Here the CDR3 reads CASSELAGGTYEQYF. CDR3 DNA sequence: TGTGCCAGCAGTGAACTAGCGGGGGGGACCTACGAGCAGTACTTC.

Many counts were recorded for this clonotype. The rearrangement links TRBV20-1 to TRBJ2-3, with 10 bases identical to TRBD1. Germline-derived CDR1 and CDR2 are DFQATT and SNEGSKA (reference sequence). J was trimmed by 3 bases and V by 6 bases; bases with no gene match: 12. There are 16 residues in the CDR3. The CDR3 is CSADRDRGEGTDTQYF. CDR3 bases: TGCAGTGCGGACCGGGACAGGGGCGAGGGAACAGATACGCAGTATTTT.

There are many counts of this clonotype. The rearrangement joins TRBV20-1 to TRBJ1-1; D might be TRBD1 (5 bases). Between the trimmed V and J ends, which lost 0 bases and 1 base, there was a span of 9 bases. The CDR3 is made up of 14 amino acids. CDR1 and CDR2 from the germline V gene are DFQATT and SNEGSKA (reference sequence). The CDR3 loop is CSAREGGTNTEAFF. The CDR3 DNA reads TGCAGTGCTAGAGAGGGGGGAACGAACACTGAAGCTTTCTTT.

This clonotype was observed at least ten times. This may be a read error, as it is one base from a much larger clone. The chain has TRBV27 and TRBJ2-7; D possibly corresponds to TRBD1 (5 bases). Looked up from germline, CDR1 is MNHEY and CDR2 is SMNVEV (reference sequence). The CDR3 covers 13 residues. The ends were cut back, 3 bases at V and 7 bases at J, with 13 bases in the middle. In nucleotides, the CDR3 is TGTGCCAGCAGTTTGGGGCTTCTCCAAGAGCAGTACTTC. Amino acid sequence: CASSLGLLQEQYF.

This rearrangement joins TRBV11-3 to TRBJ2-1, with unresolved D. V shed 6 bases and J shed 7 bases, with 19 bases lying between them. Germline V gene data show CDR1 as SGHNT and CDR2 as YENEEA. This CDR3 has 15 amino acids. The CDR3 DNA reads TGTGCCAGCAGTTTCACCCGGCCTCCGGAGAATGAGCAGTTCTTC. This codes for CASSFTRPPENEQFF.

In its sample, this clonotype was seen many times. The CDR3 loop is CASSSGTGILYNSPLHF. CDR3 nucleotides: TGTGCCAGCAGTTCCGGGACAGGGATCCTATATAATTCACCCCTCCACTTT. The V call is TRBV6-2 or TRBV6-3, the J call TRBJ1-6, with 9 positions matching TRBD1. V lost 4 bases and J lost 4; bases outside the gene matches: 8. The germline CDR1 and CDR2 sequences are MNHEY and SVGEGT. CDR3 size: 17 residues.

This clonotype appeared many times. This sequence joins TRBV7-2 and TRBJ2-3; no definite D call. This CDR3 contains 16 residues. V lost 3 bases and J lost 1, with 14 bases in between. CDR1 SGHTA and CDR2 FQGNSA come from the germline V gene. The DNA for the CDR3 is TGTGCCAGCAGCTTCTCCGGGCAGGTTCGCACAGATACGCAGTATTTT. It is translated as CASSFSGQVRTDTQYF.

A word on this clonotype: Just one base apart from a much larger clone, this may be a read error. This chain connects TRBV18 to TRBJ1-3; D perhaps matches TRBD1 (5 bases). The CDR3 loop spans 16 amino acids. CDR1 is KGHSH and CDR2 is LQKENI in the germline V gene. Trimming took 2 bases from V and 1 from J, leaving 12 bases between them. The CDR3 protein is CASSPRQPKSGNTIYF. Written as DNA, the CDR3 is TGTGCCAGCTCACCAAGACAGCCTAAATCTGGAAACACCATATATTTT.

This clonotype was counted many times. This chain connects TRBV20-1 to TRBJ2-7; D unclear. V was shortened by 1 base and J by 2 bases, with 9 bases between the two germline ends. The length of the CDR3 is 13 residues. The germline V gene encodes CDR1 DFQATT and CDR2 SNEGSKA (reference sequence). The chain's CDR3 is CSARGLAAYEQYF. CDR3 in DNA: TGCAGTGCTAGAGGTTTGGCCGCCTACGAGCAGTACTTC.

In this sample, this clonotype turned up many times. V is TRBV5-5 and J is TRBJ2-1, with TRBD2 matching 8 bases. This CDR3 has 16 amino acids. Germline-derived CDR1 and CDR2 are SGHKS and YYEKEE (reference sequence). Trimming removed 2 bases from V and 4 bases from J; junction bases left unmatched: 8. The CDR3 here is CASSFLTSGLYNEQFF. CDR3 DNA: TGTGCCAGCAGCTTCCTCACTAGCGGCCTTTACAATGAGCAGTTCTTC.

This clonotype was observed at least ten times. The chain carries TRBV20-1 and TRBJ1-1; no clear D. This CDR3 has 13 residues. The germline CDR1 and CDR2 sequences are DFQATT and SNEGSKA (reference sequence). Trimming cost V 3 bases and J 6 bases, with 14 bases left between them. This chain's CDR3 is CSARSARMAEAFF. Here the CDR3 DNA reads TGCAGTGCTAGGTCTGCAAGGATGGCTGAAGCTTTCTTT.

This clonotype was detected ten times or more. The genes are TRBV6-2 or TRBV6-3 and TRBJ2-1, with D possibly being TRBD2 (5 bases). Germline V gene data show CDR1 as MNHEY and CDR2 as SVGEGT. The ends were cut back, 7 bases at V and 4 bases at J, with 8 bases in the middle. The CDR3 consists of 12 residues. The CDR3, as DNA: TGTGCCAGCAAGAGGGTTTACAATGAGCAGTTCTTC. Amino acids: CASKRVYNEQFF.

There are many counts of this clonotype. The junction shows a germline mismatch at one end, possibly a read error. The CDR3, as DNA: TGTGCCAGCAGCTTATACGGTCAGGGTATAGGTCAGCCCCAGAATTTT. Its protein product is CASSLYGQGIGQPQNF. The gene calls are TRBV7-2 and TRBJ1-5; D is perhaps TRBD1 (5 bases). The CDR3 contains 16 residues. Germline V CDR1 and CDR2: SGHTA, FQGNSA.

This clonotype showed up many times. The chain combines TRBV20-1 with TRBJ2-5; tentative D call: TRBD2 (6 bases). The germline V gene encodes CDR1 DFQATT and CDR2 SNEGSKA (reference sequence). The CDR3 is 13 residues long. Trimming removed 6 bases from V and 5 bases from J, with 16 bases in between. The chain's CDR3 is CSASKTSLETQYF. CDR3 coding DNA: TGCAGTGCCTCTAAGACTAGTTTGGAGACCCAGTACTTC.